This T cell receptor beta chain was observed in a study of post-analysis software for immune sequencing data. Study-wide context: Courses of disease covered relapsing-remitting, secondary progressive and progressive-relapsing multiple sclerosis.

Details on this clonotype: Antigen specificity is unknown.

Trimming removed 2 bases at V and 9 bases at J, with 14 bases between. Germline V gene data show CDR1 as MNHNS and CDR2 as SASEGT. This CDR3 spans 15 amino acids. The study's findings and limits: Compared against controls, patients with multiple sclerosis displayed significantly lower normalized Chao1 diversity. Under the F measure, samples that were prepared in one batch clustered strongly together. TRBV segments more frequent in patients than in controls numbered five and included TRBV5-6, TRBV5-1 and TRBV20-1.

Built from TCR beta cDNA, the libraries had unique molecular identifiers in them. Approximately 550,000 cDNA molecules came from about 1 to 10 million T cells. In TCRdb, the PCR reads were re-called with MiXCR into one record per CDR3 protein. Counted here are hundreds of thousands of distinct CDR3 sequences, approximately 30% occurring once; the ten biggest clones make up roughly 0.54%. Sequencing used blood. The origin of this receptor is a girl under 18 with multiple sclerosis. V and J are TRBV6-1 and TRBJ1-6; possible D gene TRBD1, 5 bases. The CDR3 loop reads CASSEWATEGSPLHF. As DNA, the CDR3 is TGTGCCAGCAGTGAATGGGCGACAGAGGGTTCACCCCTCCACTTT.